The 6 T cell receptor beta chains in this list originate from one sample, sequenced in a study of cytomegalovirus exposure and HLA in healthy donors. 60 Vbeta and 13 Jbeta primers were used in PCR. The method was immunoSEQ multiplex PCR; TCRdb's version includes in-frame clones alone and lacks a portion of them. The table lists approximately 120,000 clones, 70% to 85% of them singletons, with around 13% in the top ten. What was sequenced was PBMCs. All receptors derive from a middle-aged woman in good health and CMV-seropositive.

V and J are TRBV27 and TRBJ2-7, with 7 nucleotides matching TRBD1. The V and J ends lost 4 bases and 3 bases, in that order; junction bases with no gene match: 6. CDR3 size: 14 residues. The germline V gene encodes CDR1 MNHEY and CDR2 SMNVEV (reference sequence). The DNA of the CDR3 is TGTGCCAGCAGTTCGGGACAGTCAGACTACGAGCAGTACTTC. It yields the protein CASSSGQSDYEQYF.

The chain combines TRBV28 with TRBJ2-7; possibly TRBD1 for D (9 bases). V was cut by 6 bases and J by 3 bases, with 24 bases left in between. Germline V CDR1 and CDR2: MDHEN, SYDVKM. CDR3 length: 17 residues. CDR3 amino acids: CASSKQGAGGLFYEQYF. The CDR3 DNA sequence: TGTGCCAGCAGCAAACAGGGGGCGGGAGGACTGTTCTACGAGCAGTACTTC. Filled out from reference TRBV28 and TRBJ2-7, the complete variable domain reads DVKVTQSSRYLVKRTGEKVFLECVQDMDHENMFWYRQDPGLGLRLIYFSYDVKMKEKGDIPEGYSVSREKKERFSLILESASTNQTSMYLCASSKQGAGGLFYEQYFGPGTRLTVT.

The V and J genes are TRBV6-5 and TRBJ1-3; D gene ambiguous. V lost 5 bases and J lost 4, with 9 bases in between. The CDR3 contains 13 residues. CDR1 and CDR2 (germline): MNHEY, SVGAGI. The CDR3 region has the DNA TGTGCCAGCAGTGAAGAGAGAGGAAACACCATATATTTT. Translating it yields CASSEERGNTIYF.

This chain uses TRBV29-1 with TRBJ1-6; possibly TRBD1 for D (5 bases). In germline, CDR1 is SQVTM, CDR2 ANQGSEA. V was shortened by 7 bases and J by 9 bases, with 16 bases between the two germline ends. This CDR3 contains 13 residues. The CDR3 is CSATAGLGSPLHF. For the CDR3, the DNA is TGCAGCGCTACCGCGGGGCTCGGTTCACCCCTCCACTTT.

The chain combines TRBV5-1 with TRBJ2-1; D is perhaps TRBD1 (5 bases). Germline values: CDR1 SGHRS, CDR2 YFSETQ. V gave up 4 bases and J gave up 7 bases, with 12 bases separating them. The length of the CDR3 is 13 residues. CDR3 coding DNA: TGCGCCAGCAGCCCTTATGGGGCAAATGAGCAGTTCTTC. It yields the protein CASSPYGANEQFF.

J is TRBJ1-5 and V is TRBV28, with D tentatively TRBD1 (5 bases). Trimming pared 2 bases from V and 4 bases from J, leaving 12 bases between. This CDR3 comprises 15 residues. Per germline, CDR1 MDHEN and CDR2 SYDVKM. The CDR3 protein is CASSLAGGGNQPQHF. The DNA of the CDR3 is TGTGCCAGCAGTTTAGCGGGGGGAGGGAATCAGCCCCAGCATTTT.